Listed below are T cell receptor beta chains from one sample, sequenced in a study of control samples from healthy donors and cancer patients. The protocol was immunoSEQ multiplex PCR, while the TCRdb copy is restricted to in-frame clones and leaves out a portion. The table has 350,000 to 450,000 clones, more than 80% seen once. Sequencing was performed on PBMCs. These TCRs come from a man in his forties or fifties with head and neck cancer. Each CDR3 is given with its conserved first and last residue. D genes are given only for firm matches. The size field is filled for only some rows; it gives once, few, many or a size class.

TRBV6-1	TRBJ2-1	.	TRBD2	CASSDPIAGLNEQFF	TGTGCCAGCAGTGATCCAATAGCGGGCCTGAATGAGCAGTTCTTC
TRBV14	TRBJ1-3	.	.	CASSQDFGPGYGNTIYF	.
TRBV7-2	TRBJ1-3	.	TRBD1	CASSLRQGASGNTIYF	TGTGCCAGCAGCTTACGACAGGGGGCGTCTGGAAACACCATATATTTT
TRBV6-6	TRBJ1-2	.	.	CASSYGEYYGYTF	TGTGCCAGCAGTTACGGAGAGTACTATGGCTACACCTTC
TRBV5-6	TRBJ2-1	.	TRBD2	CASSFGVGTSGPYNEQFF	TGTGCCAGCAGCTTTGGGGTTGGGACTAGCGGCCCCTACAATGAGCAGTTCTTC
TRBV5-4	TRBJ2-7	.	.	CATRTGRGTYEQYF	TGTGCCACCCGGACAGGGAGGGGTACCTACGAGCAGTACTTC
TRBV29-1	TRBJ1-1	.	.	CSANTVSGTEAFF	TGCAGCGCAAATACAGTTTCGGGCACTGAAGCTTTCTTT
TRBV19	TRBJ2-5	.	.	CASSMNQETQYF	TGTGCCAGTAGTATGAACCAAGAGACCCAGTACTTC
TRBV10-3	TRBJ2-2	.	TRBD1	CATATGGNTGELFF	TGTGCCACCGCGACAGGGGGCAACACCGGGGAGCTGTTTTTT
TRBV7-2	TRBJ1-1	.	.	CASSLAPQPGRTEAFF	TGTGCCAGCAGCTTAGCGCCGCAACCGGGTCGAACTGAAGCTTTCTTT
TRBV7-3	TRBJ2-1	.	TRBD1	CASSSDRVATNEQFF	TGTGCCAGCAGCTCGGACAGGGTTGCTACAAATGAGCAGTTCTTC
TRBV5-1	TRBJ2-7	.	.	CASTLATFPTLGSEQYF	TGCGCCAGCACCCTAGCGACATTCCCGACCTTAGGTTCCGAGCAGTACTTC
TRBV13	TRBJ2-2	.	TRBD1	CASSPTTGPPADTGELFF	TGTGCCAGCAGCCCAACGACAGGGCCCCCCGCGGACACCGGGGAGCTGTTTTTT
TRBV28	TRBJ1-2	.	TRBD1	CASKESQGTNYGYTF	TGTGCCAGCAAAGAATCACAGGGGACTAACTATGGCTACACCTTC
TRBV9	TRBJ1-5	.	.	CASSRGGNQPQHF	TGTGCCAGCAGCCGGGGGGGAAATCAGCCCCAGCATTTT
TRBV10-3	TRBJ2-7	few	TRBD1	CAIRGTGKDEQYF	TGTGCCATCAGGGGGACAGGGAAGGACGAGCAGTACTTC
TRBV5-4	TRBJ1-2	medium-sized	.	CASSFNVGGNYGYTF	TGTGCCAGCAGCTTTAATGTCGGAGGTAATTATGGCTACACCTTC
TRBV5-8	TRBJ1-1	.	.	CASSLGENTEAFF	TGTGCCAGCAGCTTGGGGGAGAACACTGAAGCTTTCTTT
TRBV7-3	TRBJ2-3	.	.	CASSLGGGPDTQYF	TGTGCCAGCAGCTTGGGCGGGGGCCCAGATACGCAGTATTTT
TRBV7-3	TRBJ1-6	.	.	CASSLTGSAYNSPLHF	TGTGCCAGCAGCTTAACGGGCAGCGCCTATAATTCACCCCTCCACTTT
TRBV5-1	TRBJ1-2	.	.	CASSFEGSNYGYTF	TGCGCCAGCAGCTTTGAGGGGTCTAACTATGGCTACACCTTC
TRBV12-2	TRBJ1-1	.	.	CASRLEGEQITEAFF	TGTGCAAGTCGCTTAGAGGGTGAACAGATCACTGAAGCTTTCTTT
TRBV5-1	TRBJ2-1	.	.	CASSLAVPWGNEQFF	TGCGCCAGCAGCTTGGCGGTCCCCTGGGGCAATGAGCAGTTCTTC
TRBV2	TRBJ1-1	.	TRBD1	CASSTRTGGRSAFF	TGTGCCAGCAGTACTCGGACAGGGGGTAGATCGGCTTTCTTT
TRBV20-1	TRBJ2-5	.	.	CSARDYETQYF	TGCAGTGCTAGAGATTATGAGACCCAGTACTTC
TRBV29-1	TRBJ2-2	.	.	CSVGRVAGELFF	TGCAGCGTTGGACGGGTGGCCGGGGAGCTGTTTTTT
TRBV7-2	TRBJ1-3	.	.	CASSLGLSGTIYF	TGTGCCAGCAGCTTAGGACTAAGCGGCACCATATATTTT
TRBV7-8	TRBJ1-6	.	.	CASSLVDTAWNSPLHF	TGTGCCAGCAGCTTAGTCGACACAGCTTGGAATTCACCCCTCCACTTT
TRBV5-1	TRBJ1-2	.	TRBD1	CASSLEAGGGYGYTF	TGCGCCAGCAGCTTGGAGGCAGGGGGCGGCTATGGCTACACCTTC
TRBV27	TRBJ2-1	.	.	CASSLGLWGFNEQFF	TGTGCCAGCAGTTTAGGCCTCTGGGGTTTCAATGAGCAGTTCTTC
TRBV2	TRBJ2-7	.	TRBD2	CASRGALAGTYEQYF	TGTGCCAGCAGGGGAGCCTTAGCGGGCACCTACGAGCAGTACTTC
TRBV2	TRBJ2-7	.	.	CASIQTVSYEQYF	TGTGCCAGCATCCAGACAGTCTCCTACGAGCAGTACTTC
TRBV5-4	TRBJ2-6	.	TRBD1	CASSWAGTGKTPGANVLTF	TGTGCCAGCAGCTGGGCCGGGACAGGGAAAACCCCTGGGGCCAACGTCCTGACTTTC
TRBV6-5	TRBJ1-1	.	.	CASILNTRNTEAFF	TGTGCCAGCATCTTGAACACGAGGAACACTGAAGCTTTCTTT
TRBV11-2	TRBJ2-7	.	.	CASGEGGNEQYF	TGTGCCAGCGGGGAAGGCGGGAACGAGCAGTACTTC
TRBV6-6	TRBJ2-5	.	TRBD2	CASSSISGREETQYF	TGTGCCAGCAGTTCCATTAGCGGGAGGGAAGAGACCCAGTACTTC
TRBV5-6	TRBJ2-5	.	TRBD2	CASIREGSETQYF	TGTGCCAGCATTAGGGAGGGCTCGGAGACCCAGTACTTC
TRBV9	TRBJ2-7	few	.	CASSVGAPPSYEQYF	TGTGCCAGCAGCGTGGGGGCTCCCCCCTCCTACGAGCAGTACTTC
TRBV28	TRBJ1-5	.	.	CASSVNRDRNQPQHF	TGTGCCAGCAGTGTGAACCGGGACCGTAATCAGCCCCAGCATTTT
TRBV6-4	TRBJ2-1	.	.	CASSEDANNEQFF	TGTGCCAGCAGTGAAGATGCCAACAATGAGCAGTTCTTC
TRBV25-1	TRBJ2-7	.	TRBD1	CASSENRGWGPYEQYF	TGTGCCAGCAGTGAGAACAGGGGCTGGGGGCCCTACGAGCAGTACTTC
TRBV9	TRBJ2-5	.	TRBD1	CASSPGQGWVETQYF	TGTGCCAGCAGCCCCGGACAGGGGTGGGTAGAGACCCAGTACTTC
TRBV2	TRBJ1-2	.	.	CASSESGVYGYTF	TGTGCCAGCAGTGAATCAGGGGTTTATGGCTACACCTTC
TRBV7-6	TRBJ2-7	.	.	CASSPGLGASTYEQYF	TGTGCCAGCAGCCCCGGCCTAGGCGCCAGTACCTACGAGCAGTACTTC
TRBV24-1	TRBJ2-5	.	.	CATSDRTQAEETQYF	TGTGCCACCAGTGATCGGACCCAAGCTGAGGAGACCCAGTACTTC
TRBV5-1	TRBJ2-5	.	TRBD1	CASSPGDRVGETQYF	TGCGCCAGCAGCCCCGGGGACAGGGTCGGAGAGACCCAGTACTTC
TRBV6-6	TRBJ2-3	.	.	CATHGQGTDTQYF	TGTGCCACCCATGGGCAGGGCACAGATACGCAGTATTTT
TRBV28	TRBJ2-5	.	.	CASTPAGGETQYF	TGTGCCAGCACCCCAGCGGGTGGGGAGACCCAGTACTTC
TRBV9	TRBJ2-7	few	.	CASSPRAPSYEQYF	TGTGCCAGCAGCCCCCGCGCCCCCTCCTACGAGCAGTACTTC
TRBV11-2	TRBJ2-3	.	.	CASSLVITSTDTQYF	TGTGCCAGCAGCTTAGTGATTACCAGCACAGATACGCAGTATTTT
TRBV5-1	TRBJ2-7	.	TRBD1	CASSPEDRTYEQYF	TGCGCCAGCAGCCCGGAGGACAGGACCTACGAGCAGTACTTC
TRBV7-2	TRBJ2-7	.	TRBD2	CASSSRLAGGQEQYF	TGTGCCAGCAGCTCACGGCTAGCGGGAGGTCAAGAGCAGTACTTC
TRBV3-1/TRBV3-2	TRBJ1-5	.	.	CASSHEGTGQPQHF	TGTGCCAGCAGCCATGAAGGGACGGGTCAGCCCCAGCATTTT
TRBV2	TRBJ2-5	.	.	CASSYPGSSGGETQYF	TGTGCCAGCAGTTACCCGGGGTCTTCAGGTGGGGAGACCCAGTACTTC
TRBV14	TRBJ2-4	.	TRBD2	CASSPSPGLAGGAKNIQYF	TGTGCCAGCAGCCCTAGTCCGGGACTAGCGGGGGGTGCCAAAAACATTCAGTACTTC
TRBV3-1/TRBV3-2	TRBJ2-3	.	TRBD1	CASSPWDSYTDTQYF	TGTGCCAGCAGCCCTTGGGACAGCTACACAGATACGCAGTATTTT
TRBV6-6	TRBJ2-1	.	TRBD1	CASSRTGGAYNEQFF	TGTGCCAGCAGCCGCACAGGGGGCGCGTACAATGAGCAGTTCTTC
TRBV5-1	TRBJ2-2	.	.	CASSRTDPTGELFF	TGCGCCAGCAGCCGGACAGATCCCACCGGGGAGCTGTTTTTT